The rows below give T cell receptor beta chains drawn from one sample of a study of T cell changes during pregnancy in multiple sclerosis. The protocol was immunoSEQ multiplex PCR, while the TCRdb copy is restricted to in-frame clones and leaves out a portion. The sample contains some 71,000 clones, approximately 91% of which appear only once. The specimen was peripheral blood, collected in the third trimester of pregnancy. The receptors were sampled from a female donor with multiple sclerosis, enrolled in a pregnancy study. Each CDR3 is given with its conserved first and last residue. D genes are given only for firm matches. Clone sizes are given selectively: once, few, many, or a class where the clone is expanded.

abundance,j_gene,d_gene,v_gene,CDR3nt,CDR3aa
NA,TRBJ2-7,TRBD1,TRBV18,TGTGCCAGCTCACCGGTCCAGGGGGAGAGTCTAGACTTC,CASSPVQGESLDF
NA,TRBJ2-1,TRBD1,TRBV18,TGTGCCAGCTCACTCCTCGACAGGGACCATGAGCAGTTCTTC,CASSLLDRDHEQFF
NA,TRBJ2-3,TRBD2,TRBV2,TGTGCCAGCAGTCGACTAGCGGGGGGGCTTGCAGATACGCAGTATTTT,CASSRLAGGLADTQYF
NA,TRBJ2-3,NA,TRBV19,TGTGCCAGCAACCAGCGGGTACCTAGCACAGATACGCAGTATTTT,CASNQRVPSTDTQYF
NA,TRBJ2-5,TRBD1,TRBV4-2,TGTGCCAGCAGCCAAACGGACAGGGTCGGTGCAGAGACCCAGTACTTC,CASSQTDRVGAETQYF
once,TRBJ2-5,NA,TRBV28,TGTGCCAGCACCGATCGGCAGGGTGCGGAGACCCAGTACTTC,CASTDRQGAETQYF
NA,TRBJ2-1,NA,TRBV13,TGTGCCAGCAGCTACTTCCGCCTTGAGCAGTTCTTC,CASSYFRLEQFF
NA,TRBJ2-5,NA,TRBV4-1,TGCGCCAGCAGCCAAGATCTCCGGCCGGGGTGGGAGACCCAGTACTTC,CASSQDLRPGWETQYF
NA,TRBJ1-1,NA,TRBV5-1,TGCGCCAGCAGCTTGTTCGGGGTTCGGGACACTGAAGCTTTCTTT,CASSLFGVRDTEAFF
NA,TRBJ1-4,NA,TRBV19,TGTGCCAGTAGTGGCGGCCCTTGGCAGGAAAAACTGTTTTTT,CASSGGPWQEKLFF
NA,TRBJ1-2,NA,TRBV2,TGTGCCAGCAGTGAGGGCCCTACCCAATATGGCTACACCTTC,CASSEGPTQYGYTF
NA,TRBJ2-2,TRBD2,TRBV19,TGTGCCAGTACCCCAACCCAACTAGCGGGGCTAAACACCGGGGAGCTGTTTTTT,CASTPTQLAGLNTGELFF
NA,TRBJ1-1,NA,TRBV10-3,TGTGCCATCAGTGTGACAGTCTACACTGAAGCTTTCTTT,CAISVTVYTEAFF
once,TRBJ1-6,TRBD1,TRBV5-1,TGCGCCAGCAGCCCCGGCGGACAGGGACATTCACCCCTCCACTTT,CASSPGGQGHSPLHF
NA,TRBJ1-1,TRBD1,TRBV7-9,TGTGCCAGCAGCCTGACAGGGGGCGGTTCTGAAGCTTTCTTT,CASSLTGGGSEAFF
NA,TRBJ2-1,TRBD2,TRBV5-4,TGTGCCAGCAGCCGCGTGGCTAGCGGGAATTACAATGAGCAGTTCTTC,CASSRVASGNYNEQFF
NA,TRBJ2-6,NA,TRBV6-5,TGTGCCAGCAGTTACCAGGGGTCTGGGGCCAACGTCCTGACTTTC,CASSYQGSGANVLTF
once,TRBJ1-1,NA,TRBV30,TGTGCCTGGAGTCCAAAGCCCGGGACACTTGAAGCTTTCTTT,CAWSPKPGTLEAFF
NA,TRBJ2-7,TRBD1,TRBV28,TGTGCCAGCAGTAAGGGGACAGGGGGCATCTACGAGCAGTACTTC,CASSKGTGGIYEQYF
NA,TRBJ2-7,NA,TRBV4-3,TGCGCCAGCAGCCAGGGGGCACGAGGGCTGGACGAGCAGTACTTC,CASSQGARGLDEQYF
few,TRBJ1-1,NA,TRBV29-1,TGCAGCGCTGGGCCTAGTGTCAGCGGAGCTTTCTTT,CSAGPSVSGAFF
once,TRBJ2-5,TRBD2,TRBV2,TGTGCCACCCTCAGCGGGGGGATAGAGACCCAGTACTTC,CATLSGGIETQYF
NA,TRBJ1-1,TRBD1,TRBV29-1,TGCAGCGTTGAGGATTTTAACAGGGGAGTAAACACTGAAGCTTTCTTT,CSVEDFNRGVNTEAFF
NA,TRBJ1-5,NA,TRBV5-4,TGTGCCAGCAGCTTGGTTCCAGGGGCCGATCAGCCCCAGCATTTT,CASSLVPGADQPQHF
NA,TRBJ1-1,NA,TRBV6-1,TGTGCCAGCAGTGCCCTCGACGGGGACACTGAAGCTTTCTTT,CASSALDGDTEAFF
NA,TRBJ1-5,TRBD1,TRBV7-2,TGTGCCAGCAGCCCCGGGACAGGGGGCAATCAGCCCCAGCATTTT,CASSPGTGGNQPQHF
NA,TRBJ1-1,NA,TRBV6-6,TGTGCCAGCAGTCCACCTAGGATGACGAACACTGAAGCTTTCTTT,CASSPPRMTNTEAFF
NA,TRBJ1-5,NA,TRBV6-6,TGTGCCAGCGCCCCGCGGGGGGCCAATCAGCCCCAGCATTTT,CASAPRGANQPQHF
NA,TRBJ2-5,NA,TRBV6-6,TGTGCCAGCAGTTACGGCACAGGACAAGAGACCCAGTACTTC,CASSYGTGQETQYF
NA,TRBJ2-1,TRBD1,TRBV7-3,TGTGCCAGCAGCCCACGAGGACAGGGATACAATGAGCAGTTCTTC,CASSPRGQGYNEQFF
NA,TRBJ2-7,NA,TRBV10-3,TGTGCCATCAGTGAGTCGACGCTTTTAGGACAGAAGCAGTACTTC,CAISESTLLGQKQYF
NA,TRBJ2-3,TRBD2,TRBV5-4,TGTGCCAGCAGCCCAGGACTAGAGATAAGCACAGATACGCAGTATTTT,CASSPGLEISTDTQYF
NA,TRBJ2-1,TRBD2,TRBV28,TGTGCCAGCAGTCCCGGGACTAGCGGGACCTACAATGAGCAGTTCTTC,CASSPGTSGTYNEQFF
NA,TRBJ1-3,TRBD1,TRBV19,TGTGCCAGTAGTCCGGGACAGGGATCCGGAAACACCATATATTTT,CASSPGQGSGNTIYF
NA,TRBJ2-3,NA,TRBV4-1,TGCGCCAGCAGCCCGATTACTAGGACAGATACGCAGTATTTT,CASSPITRTDTQYF
NA,TRBJ2-1,NA,TRBV11-3,TGTGCCAGCAGCAGAAGCGGATACAATGAGCAGTTCTTC,CASSRSGYNEQFF
once,TRBJ1-1,NA,TRBV18,TGTGCCAGCTCACCAGTGGGAGACACTGAAGCTTTCTTT,CASSPVGDTEAFF
NA,TRBJ2-3,NA,TRBV2,TGTGCCAGCAGTCCCGAAGGAGTATTCACAGATACGCAGTATTTT,CASSPEGVFTDTQYF
once,TRBJ2-5,TRBD1,TRBV25-1,TGTGCCAGCAGTGAATTTGGCGCTACAGGGGGGAGCCAAGAGACCCAGTACTTC,CASSEFGATGGSQETQYF
NA,TRBJ1-1,NA,TRBV6-6,TGTGCCAGCAGTCCCCGAGGCCCAGGGGCCCTTGAAGCTTTCTTT,CASSPRGPGALEAFF
NA,TRBJ1-6,NA,TRBV6-6,TGTGCCAGCAGTTATAAGGCAGGGAAATCACCCCTCCACTTT,CASSYKAGKSPLHF
few,TRBJ2-7,NA,TRBV6-1,TGTGCCAGCGGTCCCGAGGACTACGAGCAGTACTTC,CASGPEDYEQYF